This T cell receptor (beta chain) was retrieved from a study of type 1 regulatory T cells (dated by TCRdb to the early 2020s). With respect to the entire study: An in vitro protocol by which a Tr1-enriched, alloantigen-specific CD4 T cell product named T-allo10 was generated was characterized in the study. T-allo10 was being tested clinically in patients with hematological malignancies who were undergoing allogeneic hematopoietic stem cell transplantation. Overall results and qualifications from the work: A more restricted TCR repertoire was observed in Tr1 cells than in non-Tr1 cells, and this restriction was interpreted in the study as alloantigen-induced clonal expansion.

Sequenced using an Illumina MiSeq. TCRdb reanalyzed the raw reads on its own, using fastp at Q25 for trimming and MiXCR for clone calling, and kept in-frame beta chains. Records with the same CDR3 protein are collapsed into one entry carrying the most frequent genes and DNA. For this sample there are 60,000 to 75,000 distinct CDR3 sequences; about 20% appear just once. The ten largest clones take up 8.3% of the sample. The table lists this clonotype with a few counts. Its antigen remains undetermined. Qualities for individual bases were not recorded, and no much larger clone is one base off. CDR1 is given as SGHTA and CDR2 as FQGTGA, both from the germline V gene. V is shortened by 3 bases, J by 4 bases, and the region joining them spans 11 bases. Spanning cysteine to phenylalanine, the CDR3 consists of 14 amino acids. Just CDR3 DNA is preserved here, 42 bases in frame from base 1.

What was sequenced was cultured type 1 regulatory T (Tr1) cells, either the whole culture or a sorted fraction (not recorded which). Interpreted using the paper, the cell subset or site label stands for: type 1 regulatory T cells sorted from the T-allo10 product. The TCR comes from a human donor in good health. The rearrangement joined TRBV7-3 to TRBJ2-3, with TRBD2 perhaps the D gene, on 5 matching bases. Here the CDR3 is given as CASSFIGMSDTQYF. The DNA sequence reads TGTGCCAGCAGCTTCATCGGGATGTCAGATACGCAGTATTTT.